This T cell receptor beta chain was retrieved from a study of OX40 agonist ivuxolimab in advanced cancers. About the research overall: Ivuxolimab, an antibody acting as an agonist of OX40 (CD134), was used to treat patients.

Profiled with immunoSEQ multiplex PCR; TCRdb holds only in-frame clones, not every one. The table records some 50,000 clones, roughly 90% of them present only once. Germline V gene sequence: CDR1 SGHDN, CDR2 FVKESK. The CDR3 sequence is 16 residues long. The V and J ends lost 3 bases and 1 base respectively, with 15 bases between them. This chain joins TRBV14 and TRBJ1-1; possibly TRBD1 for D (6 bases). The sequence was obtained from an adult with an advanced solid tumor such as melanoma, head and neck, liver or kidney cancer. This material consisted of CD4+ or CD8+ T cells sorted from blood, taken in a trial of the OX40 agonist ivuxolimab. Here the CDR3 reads CASSQSGRGRNTEAFF. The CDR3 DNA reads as TGTGCCAGCAGCCAGAGCGGGCGGGGGCGGAACACTGAAGCTTTCTTT.